This is a list of T cell receptor beta chains from one sample in a study of HIV-infected patients and healthy controls. TCRdb fed the 5' RACE reads into MiXCR, producing one record per CDR3 protein. The table includes around 19,000 distinct CDR3 sequences, approximately 9.6% detected once. The sequenced sample was blood. These receptors were taken from an adult in good health. Both conserved end residues are part of each CDR3. The D gene is left open where the match is weak. Clone size is stated in some rows and not others, as once, few, many or a class when expanded.

d_call	v_call	clone_size	j_call	cdr3_aa	cdr3_nt
.	TRBV6-5	many	TRBJ1-5	CASSFSRQGGQPQHF	TGTGCCAGCAGTTTTTCCCGCCAGGGTGGCCAGCCCCAGCATTTT
.	TRBV7-9	many	TRBJ2-7	CASSLSQGKGYEQYF	TGTGCCAGCAGCTTAAGCCAGGGAAAAGGATACGAGCAGTACTTC
.	TRBV12-3/TRBV12-4	few	TRBJ1-1	CASSLVGSAFF	TGTGCCAGCAGTTTAGTAGGATCAGCTTTCTTT
.	TRBV7-9	many	TRBJ2-2	CASSLGGWNTGELFF	TGTGCCAGCAGCTTAGGAGGGTGGAACACCGGGGAGCTGTTTTTT
.	TRBV7-6	few	TRBJ2-3	CASSEMETDTQYF	TGTGCCAGCAGCGAGATGGAGACAGATACGCAGTATTTT
.	TRBV5-1	many	TRBJ1-4	CASSLAPGGDEKLFF	TGCGCCAGCAGCTTGGCCCCGGGCGGAGATGAAAAACTGTTTTTT
.	TRBV28	.	TRBJ2-7	CASTTGPSYEQYF	TGTGCCAGCACTACTGGTCCCTCCTACGAGCAGTACTTC
.	TRBV5-8	.	TRBJ1-1	CASSLDQNLPEAFF	TGTGCCAGCAGCTTGGATCAGAACTTACCTGAAGCTTTCTTT
TRBD1	TRBV7-9	many	TRBJ1-4	CASSLDRGHEKLFF	TGTGCCAGCAGTTTAGACAGGGGGCACGAAAAACTGTTTTTT
.	TRBV28	medium-sized	TRBJ1-5	CASSLLLEDPQHF	TGTGCCAGCAGTCTCCTCCTGGAGGATCCCCAGCATTTT
.	TRBV5-1	many	TRBJ2-3	CASSFRETSTDTQYF	TGCGCCAGCAGCTTCCGGGAGACTAGCACAGATACGCAGTATTTT
TRBD1	TRBV6-6	medium-sized	TRBJ2-3	CASSSGTGVTDTQYF	TGTGCCAGCAGTTCCGGGACAGGGGTTACAGATACGCAGTATTTT
.	TRBV7-3	many	TRBJ1-1	CASSPPRRGGNTEAFF	TGTGCCAGCAGCCCACCCCGGCGGGGCGGCAACACTGAAGCTTTCTTT
.	TRBV27	many	TRBJ1-5	CASSLSVGRWDQPQHF	TGTGCCAGCAGTTTATCCGTGGGCCGCTGGGATCAGCCCCAGCATTTT
.	TRBV9	.	TRBJ2-3	CASSASGSEWDQRYF	TGTGCCAGCAGCGCCTCCGGTTCCGAGTGGGACCAACGGTATTTT
.	TRBV7-2	many	TRBJ2-7	CASSSTGEQYF	TGTGCCAGCAGCAGCACGGGGGAGCAGTACTTC
.	TRBV6-5	.	TRBJ1-4	CASTNGVEKLFF	TGTGCCAGCACCAACGGGGTAGAAAAACTGTTTTTT
.	TRBV28	many	TRBJ1-2	CASLPPDRPNYGYTF	TGTGCCAGCCTACCCCCAGACAGGCCGAACTATGGCTACACCTTC
TRBD2	TRBV5-4	many	TRBJ2-7	CASSLRLAGAYEQYF	TGTGCCAGCAGCTTGCGGCTAGCGGGAGCCTACGAGCAGTACTTC
.	TRBV2	many	TRBJ1-5	CASSADNQPQHF	TGTGCCAGCAGTGCCGATAATCAGCCCCAGCATTTT
.	TRBV28	medium-sized	TRBJ1-5	CASSLWDGTRGSNQPQHF	TGTGCCAGCAGTTTATGGGACGGGACAAGGGGTAGCAATCAGCCCCAGCATTTT
TRBD2	TRBV4-1	many	TRBJ2-1	CASSQDGGARGYNEQFF	TGCGCCAGCAGCCAAGACGGGGGGGCGCGGGGTTACAATGAGCAGTTCTTC
.	TRBV7-8	.	TRBJ2-5	CASSLGGREETQYF	TGTGCCAGCAGCTTAGGTGGGCGGGAAGAGACCCAGTACTTC
.	TRBV6-2/TRBV6-3	many	TRBJ2-3	CASSYYQRDTQYF	TGTGCCAGCAGTTACTACCAACGAGATACGCAGTATTTT
.	TRBV27	many	TRBJ1-1	CASRLGNVNTEAFF	TGTGCCAGCAGACTAGGAAACGTGAACACTGAAGCTTTCTTT
TRBD2	TRBV5-4	many	TRBJ2-3	CASSLEPSGADTQYF	TGTGCCAGCAGCCTAGAACCAAGCGGGGCCGATACGCAGTATTTT
.	TRBV7-9	.	TRBJ1-3	CASSSGTRDGVYGNTIYF	TGTGCCAGCAGCTCCGGTACCCGGGACGGAGTATACGGAAACACCATATATTTT